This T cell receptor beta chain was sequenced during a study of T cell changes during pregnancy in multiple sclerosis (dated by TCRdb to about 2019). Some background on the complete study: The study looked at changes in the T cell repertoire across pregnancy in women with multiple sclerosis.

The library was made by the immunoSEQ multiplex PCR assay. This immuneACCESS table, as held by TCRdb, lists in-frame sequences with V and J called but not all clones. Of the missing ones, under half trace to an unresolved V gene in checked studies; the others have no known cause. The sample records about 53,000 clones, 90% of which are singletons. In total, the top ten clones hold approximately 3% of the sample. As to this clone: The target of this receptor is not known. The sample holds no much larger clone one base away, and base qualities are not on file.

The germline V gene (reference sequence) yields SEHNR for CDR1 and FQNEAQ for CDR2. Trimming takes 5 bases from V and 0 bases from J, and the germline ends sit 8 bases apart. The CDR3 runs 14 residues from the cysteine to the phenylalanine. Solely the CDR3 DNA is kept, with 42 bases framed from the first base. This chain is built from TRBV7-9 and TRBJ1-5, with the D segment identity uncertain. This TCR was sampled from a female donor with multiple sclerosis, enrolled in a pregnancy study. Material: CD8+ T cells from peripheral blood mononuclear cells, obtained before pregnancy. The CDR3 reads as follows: CASSPTLSNQPQHF. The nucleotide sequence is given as TGTGCCAGCAGCCCGACACTTAGCAATCAGCCCCAGCATTTT.